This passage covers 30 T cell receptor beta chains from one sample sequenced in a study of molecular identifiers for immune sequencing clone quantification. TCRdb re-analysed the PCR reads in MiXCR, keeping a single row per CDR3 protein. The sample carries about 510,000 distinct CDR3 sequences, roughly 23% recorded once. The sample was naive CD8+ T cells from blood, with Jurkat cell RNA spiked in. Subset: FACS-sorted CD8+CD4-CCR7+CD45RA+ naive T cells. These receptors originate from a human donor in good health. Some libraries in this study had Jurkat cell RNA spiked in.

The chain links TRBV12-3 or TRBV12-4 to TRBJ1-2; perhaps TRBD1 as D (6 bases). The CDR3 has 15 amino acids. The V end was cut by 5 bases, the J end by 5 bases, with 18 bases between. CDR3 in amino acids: CASSQYRGAEYGYTF. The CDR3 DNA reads TGTGCCAGCAGTCAATACCGGGGGGCAGAGTATGGCTACACCTTC.

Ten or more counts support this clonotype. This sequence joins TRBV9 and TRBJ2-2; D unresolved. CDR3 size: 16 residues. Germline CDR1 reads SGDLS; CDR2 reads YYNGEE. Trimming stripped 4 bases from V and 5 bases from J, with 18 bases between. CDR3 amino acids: CASSRVPNFPTGELFF. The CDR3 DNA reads TGTGCCAGCAGCCGGGTCCCTAACTTTCCGACCGGGGAGCTGTTTTTT.

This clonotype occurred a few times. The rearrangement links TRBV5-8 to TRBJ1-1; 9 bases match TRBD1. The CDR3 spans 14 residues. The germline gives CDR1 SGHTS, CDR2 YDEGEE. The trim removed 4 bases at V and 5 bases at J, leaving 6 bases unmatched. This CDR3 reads CASSGDRVWTEAFF. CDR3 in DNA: TGTGCCAGCAGCGGGGACAGGGTCTGGACTGAAGCTTTCTTT.

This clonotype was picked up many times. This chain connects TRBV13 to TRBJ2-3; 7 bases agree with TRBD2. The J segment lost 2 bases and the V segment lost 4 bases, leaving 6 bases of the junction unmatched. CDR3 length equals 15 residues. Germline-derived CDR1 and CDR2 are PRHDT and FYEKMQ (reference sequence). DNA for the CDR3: TGTGCCAGCAGCTCTTCCGGGACTACCACAGATACGCAGTATTTT. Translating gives CASSSSGTTTDTQYF.

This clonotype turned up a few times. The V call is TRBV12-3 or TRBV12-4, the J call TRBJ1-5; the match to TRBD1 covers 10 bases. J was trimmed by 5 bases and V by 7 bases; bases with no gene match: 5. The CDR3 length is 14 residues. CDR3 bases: TGTGCCAGCAATTCCGGGACAGGGGATCAGCCCCAGCATTTT. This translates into CASNSGTGDQPQHF.

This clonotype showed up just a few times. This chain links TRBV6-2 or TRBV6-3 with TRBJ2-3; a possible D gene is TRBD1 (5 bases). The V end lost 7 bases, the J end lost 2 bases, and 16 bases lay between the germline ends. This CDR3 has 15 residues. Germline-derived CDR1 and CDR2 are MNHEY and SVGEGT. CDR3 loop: CASKKDTGITDTQYF. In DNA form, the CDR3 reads TGTGCCAGCAAGAAGGACACTGGGATCACAGATACGCAGTATTTT.

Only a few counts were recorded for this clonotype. As DNA, the CDR3 is TGTGCCAGCAGCCGAGAAAACAGGGGTGGAGAGACCCAGTACTTC. Amino acid sequence: CASSRENRGGETQYF. This chain links TRBV12-3 or TRBV12-4 with TRBJ2-5; 7 positions agree with TRBD1. Trimming at V came to 6 bases and at J to 4 bases, leaving 11 bases not matched to a gene. The CDR3 is 15 amino acids.

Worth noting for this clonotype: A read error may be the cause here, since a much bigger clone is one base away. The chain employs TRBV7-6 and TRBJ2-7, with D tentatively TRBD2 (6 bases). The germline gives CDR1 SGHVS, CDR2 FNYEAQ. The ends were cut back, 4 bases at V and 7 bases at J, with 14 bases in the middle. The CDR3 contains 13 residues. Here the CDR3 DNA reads TGTGCCAGCAGCTCGGGGGACTGCCAAGAGCAGTACTTC. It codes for CASSSGDCQEQYF.

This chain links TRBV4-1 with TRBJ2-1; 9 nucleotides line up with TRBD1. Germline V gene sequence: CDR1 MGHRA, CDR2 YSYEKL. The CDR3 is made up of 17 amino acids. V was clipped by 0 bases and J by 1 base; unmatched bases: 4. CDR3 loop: CASSQERGTGSYNEQFF. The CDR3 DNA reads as TGCGCCAGCAGCCAAGAACGTGGGACAGGGTCCTACAATGAGCAGTTCTTC.

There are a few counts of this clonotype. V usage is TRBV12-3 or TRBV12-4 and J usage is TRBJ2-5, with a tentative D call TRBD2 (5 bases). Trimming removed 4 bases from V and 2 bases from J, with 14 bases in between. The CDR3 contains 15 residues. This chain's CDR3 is CASSSMVDWQETQYF. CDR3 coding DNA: TGTGCCAGCAGTTCCATGGTGGACTGGCAAGAGACCCAGTACTTC.

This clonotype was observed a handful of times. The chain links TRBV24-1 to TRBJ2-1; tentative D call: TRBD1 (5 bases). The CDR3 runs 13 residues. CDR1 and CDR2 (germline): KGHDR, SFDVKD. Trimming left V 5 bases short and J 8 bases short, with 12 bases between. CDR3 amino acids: CATSAPGWHEQFF. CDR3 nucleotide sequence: TGTGCCACCAGTGCCCCAGGGTGGCATGAGCAGTTCTTC.

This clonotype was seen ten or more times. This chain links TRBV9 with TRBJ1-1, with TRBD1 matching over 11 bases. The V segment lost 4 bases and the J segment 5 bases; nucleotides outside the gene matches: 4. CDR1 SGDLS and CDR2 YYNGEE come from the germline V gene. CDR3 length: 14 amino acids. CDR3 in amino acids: CASSFGTGGTEAFF. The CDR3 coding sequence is TGTGCCAGCAGCTTTGGGACAGGGGGGACTGAAGCTTTCTTT.

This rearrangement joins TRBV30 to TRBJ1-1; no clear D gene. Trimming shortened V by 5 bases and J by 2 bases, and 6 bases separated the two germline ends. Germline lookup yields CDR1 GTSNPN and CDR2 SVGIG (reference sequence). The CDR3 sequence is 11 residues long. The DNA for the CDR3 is TGTGCCTGGGAGATCAACACTGAAGCTTTCTTT. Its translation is CAWEINTEAFF.

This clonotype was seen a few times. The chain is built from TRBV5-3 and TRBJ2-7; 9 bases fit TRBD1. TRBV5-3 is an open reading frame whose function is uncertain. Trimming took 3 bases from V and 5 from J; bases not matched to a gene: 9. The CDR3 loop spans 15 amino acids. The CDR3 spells CARSYRDRESHEQYF. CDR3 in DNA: TGTGCCAGAAGCTACCGGGACAGGGAGTCCCACGAGCAGTACTTC.

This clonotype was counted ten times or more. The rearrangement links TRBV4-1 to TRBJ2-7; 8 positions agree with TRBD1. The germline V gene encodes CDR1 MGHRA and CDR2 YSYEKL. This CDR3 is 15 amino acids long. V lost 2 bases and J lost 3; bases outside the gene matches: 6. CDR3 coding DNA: TGCGCCAGCAGCCAAACCGGGACAGGTGACTACGAGCAGTACTTC. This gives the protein CASSQTGTGDYEQYF.

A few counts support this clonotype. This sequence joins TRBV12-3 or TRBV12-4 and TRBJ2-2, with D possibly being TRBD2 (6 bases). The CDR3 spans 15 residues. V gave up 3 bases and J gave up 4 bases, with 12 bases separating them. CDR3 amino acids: CASSFVGGGTGELFF. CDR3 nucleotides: TGTGCCAGCAGTTTCGTGGGAGGTGGCACCGGGGAGCTGTTTTTT.

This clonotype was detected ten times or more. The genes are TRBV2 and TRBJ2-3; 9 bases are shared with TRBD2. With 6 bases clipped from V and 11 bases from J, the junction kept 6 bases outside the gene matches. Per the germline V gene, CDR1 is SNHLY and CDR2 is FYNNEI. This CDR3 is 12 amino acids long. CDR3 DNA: TGTGCCAGCAGCCGGCGACTAGCGGAGCAGTATTTT. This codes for CASSRRLAEQYF.

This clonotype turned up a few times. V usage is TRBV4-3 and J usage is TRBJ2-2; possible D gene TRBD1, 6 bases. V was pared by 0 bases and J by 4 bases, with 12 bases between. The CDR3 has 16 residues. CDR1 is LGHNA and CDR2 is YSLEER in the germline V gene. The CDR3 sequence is CASSQDRLQGTGELFF. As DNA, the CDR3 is TGCGCCAGCAGCCAAGACAGGTTACAGGGCACCGGGGAGCTGTTTTTT.

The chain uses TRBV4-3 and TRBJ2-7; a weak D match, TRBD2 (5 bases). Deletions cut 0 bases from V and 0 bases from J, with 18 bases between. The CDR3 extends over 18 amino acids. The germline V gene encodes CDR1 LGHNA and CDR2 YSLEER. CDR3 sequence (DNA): TGCGCCAGCAGCCAAGATAGGACTCGGGCGGTAAGCTCCTACGAGCAGTACTTC. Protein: CASSQDRTRAVSSYEQYF.

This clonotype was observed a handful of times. This CDR3 reads CSVDQGGRGYTF. CDR3 nucleotide sequence: TGCAGCGTTGACCAAGGGGGGAGAGGCTACACCTTC. V and J are TRBV29-1 and TRBJ1-2; the D gene is possibly TRBD1 (6 bases). The CDR3 has 12 residues. Germline V gene lookup returns CDR1 SQVTM and CDR2 ANQGSEA. Trimming shortened V by 3 bases and J by 8 bases, and 13 bases separated the two germline ends.

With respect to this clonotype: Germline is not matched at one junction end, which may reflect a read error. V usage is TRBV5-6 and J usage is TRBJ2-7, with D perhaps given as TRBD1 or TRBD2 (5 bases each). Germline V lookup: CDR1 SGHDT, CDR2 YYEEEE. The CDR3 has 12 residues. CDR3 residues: CASSLARDERYF. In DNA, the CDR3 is TGTGCCAGCAGCTTGGCTCGGGACGAGCGGTACTTC.

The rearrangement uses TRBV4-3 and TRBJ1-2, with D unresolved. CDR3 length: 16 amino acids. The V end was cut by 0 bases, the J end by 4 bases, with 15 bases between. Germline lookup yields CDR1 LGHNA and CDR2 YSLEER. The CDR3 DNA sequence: TGCGCCAGCAGCCAAGATCTTGGGGAATGGGGCTATGGCTACACCTTC. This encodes CASSQDLGEWGYGYTF.

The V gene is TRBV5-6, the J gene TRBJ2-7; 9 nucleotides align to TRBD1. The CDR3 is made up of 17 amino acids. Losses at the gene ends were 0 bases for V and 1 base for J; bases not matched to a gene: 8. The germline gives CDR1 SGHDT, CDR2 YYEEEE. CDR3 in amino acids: CASSLGTDRGRSYEQYF. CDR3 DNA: TGTGCCAGCAGCTTGGGAACGGACAGGGGTAGATCCTACGAGCAGTACTTC.

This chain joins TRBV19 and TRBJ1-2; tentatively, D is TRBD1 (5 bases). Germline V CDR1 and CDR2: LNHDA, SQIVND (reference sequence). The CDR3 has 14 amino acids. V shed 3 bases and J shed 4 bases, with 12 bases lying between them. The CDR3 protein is CASSMGPLSYGYTF. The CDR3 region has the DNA TGTGCCAGTAGTATGGGGCCGTTATCCTATGGCTACACCTTC.

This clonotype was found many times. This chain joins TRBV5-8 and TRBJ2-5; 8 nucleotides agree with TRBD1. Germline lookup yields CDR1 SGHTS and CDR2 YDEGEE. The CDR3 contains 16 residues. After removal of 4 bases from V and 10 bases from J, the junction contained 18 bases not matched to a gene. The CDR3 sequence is CASSNMDRVLEIGQYF. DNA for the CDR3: TGTGCCAGCAGCAATATGGACAGGGTACTCGAGATAGGCCAGTACTTC.

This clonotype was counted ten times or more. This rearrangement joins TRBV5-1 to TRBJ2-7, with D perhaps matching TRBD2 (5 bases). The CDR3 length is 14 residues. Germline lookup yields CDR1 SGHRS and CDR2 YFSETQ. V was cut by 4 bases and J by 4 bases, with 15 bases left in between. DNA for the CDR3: TGCGCCAGCAGCGAGGGCATGACCGGATACGAGCAGTACTTC. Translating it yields CASSEGMTGYEQYF. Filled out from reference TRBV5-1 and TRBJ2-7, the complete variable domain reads KAGVTQTPRYLIKTRGQQVTLSCSPISGHRSVSWYQQTPGQGLQFLFEYFSETQRNKGNFPGRFSGRQFSNSRSEMNVSTLELGDSALYLCASSEGMTGYEQYFGPGTRLTVT.

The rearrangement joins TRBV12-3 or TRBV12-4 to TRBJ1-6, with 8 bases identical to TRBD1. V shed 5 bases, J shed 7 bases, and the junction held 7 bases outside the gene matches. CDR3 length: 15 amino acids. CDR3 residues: CASSAGQGSNSPLHF. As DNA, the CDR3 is TGTGCCAGCAGTGCAGGACAGGGCTCGAATTCACCCCTCCACTTT.

The CDR3 nucleotides read TGCAGCGCTGACGGAATCAGGTACGATGAGCAGTTCTTC. Translated, it gives CSADGIRYDEQFF. The chain recombines TRBV29-1 with TRBJ2-1; no clear D gene. V was cut by 7 bases and J by 8 bases, with 18 bases left in between. The CDR3 loop spans 13 amino acids. Per germline, CDR1 SQVTM and CDR2 ANQGSEA.

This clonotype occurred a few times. The CDR3 DNA is TGCGCCAGCAGCTTGGCGGGGGGATTGTTCTACAATGAGCAGTTCTTC. The encoded protein is CASSLAGGLFYNEQFF. The chain is built from TRBV5-1 and TRBJ2-1, with 7 bases identical to TRBD2. CDR3 length: 16 residues. V shed 0 bases and J 3 bases; nucleotides not matched to a gene: 6. Germline CDR1 is SGHRS and CDR2 is YFSETQ. Full variable domain (missing parts from reference TRBV5-1 and TRBJ2-1): KAGVTQTPRYLIKTRGQQVTLSCSPISGHRSVSWYQQTPGQGLQFLFEYFSETQRNKGNFPGRFSGRQFSNSRSEMNVSTLELGDSALYLCASSLAGGLFYNEQFFGPGTRLTVL.

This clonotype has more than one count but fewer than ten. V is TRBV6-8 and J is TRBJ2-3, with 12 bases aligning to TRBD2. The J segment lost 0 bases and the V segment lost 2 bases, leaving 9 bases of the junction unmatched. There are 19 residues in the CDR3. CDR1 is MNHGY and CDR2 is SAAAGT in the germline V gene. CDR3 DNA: TGTGCCAGCAGTTACCATTTCCTAGCGGGAGGGGCTAGCACAGATACGCAGTATTTT. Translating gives CASSYHFLAGGASTDTQYF.